A selection of T cell receptor beta chains follows, all from one sample in a study of early T cells in non-severe SARS-CoV-2 infection. TCRdb ran MiXCR on the 5' RACE reads and lists one entry per CDR3 protein. The table lists some 82,000 distinct CDR3 sequences, roughly 12% of them singletons. The material sequenced was whole blood, taken at baseline. These receptors originate from an adult who was a healthcare worker with PCR-confirmed SARS-CoV-2 infection or an uninfected control (not recorded which). The CDR3 runs from the conserved cysteine through the conserved F or W. A D gene is named only where the DNA matches it firmly. Part of the rows lack a size; the others show once, few, many or a class for expanded clones.

TRBV27,13,NA,NA,TRBJ2-5,CASSFRHHETQYF,TGTGCCAGCAGTTTTAGGCACCACGAGACCCAGTACTTC
TRBV9,14,TRBD1,many,TRBJ2-7,CASSVAGQGYEQYF,TGTGCCAGCAGCGTAGCAGGACAGGGGTACGAGCAGTACTTC
TRBV29-1,15,NA,many,TRBJ1-1,CSVKTSWGRNTEAFF,TGCAGCGTTAAAACCTCCTGGGGGAGGAACACTGAAGCTTTCTTT
TRBV5-1,15,TRBD1,NA,TRBJ1-4,CASSLEDRGSEKLFF,TGCGCCAGCAGCTTGGAGGACAGGGGGAGCGAAAAACTGTTTTTT
TRBV7-3,15,NA,few,TRBJ2-1,CASSLTGSRQSEQFF,TGTGCCAGCAGCTTAACCGGGTCCCGGCAGAGTGAGCAGTTCTTC
TRBV7-9,16,TRBD1,NA,TRBJ2-7,CASSRRSGQGFGEQYF,TGTGCCAGCAGCCGACGGTCGGGACAGGGTTTCGGCGAGCAGTACTTC
TRBV20-1,16,NA,NA,TRBJ2-1,CSAPSGREGSYNEQFF,TGCAGTGCTCCCAGCGGACGGGAAGGGTCCTACAATGAGCAGTTCTTC
TRBV11-2,12,TRBD2,few,TRBJ2-1,CASSPPSGREFF,TGTGCCAGCAGTCCGCCTAGCGGGAGGGAGTTCTTC
TRBV10-2,14,NA,few,TRBJ2-7,CASSDYSVSYEQYF,TGCGCCAGCAGTGATTATAGCGTTTCCTACGAGCAGTACTTC
TRBV5-1,16,TRBD2,few,TRBJ2-1,CASSWGSASGPNEQFF,TGCGCCAGCTCCTGGGGCTCGGCTAGCGGACCCAATGAGCAGTTCTTC